A few counts support the clone carrying this TCR beta chain. Its target is not known. The data are from a study of T-cell memory formation after mild COVID-19. General observations from the study: Cross-reactive memory apparently joined, as some responding clones appeared in pre-infection memory.

Germline V gives CDR1 MNHEY, CDR2 SMNVEV (reference sequence). The CDR3 spans 14 residues. V was cut by 4 bases and J by 4 bases, with 8 bases left in between. With constant-segment primers, 5'RACE yielded cDNA libraries of TCR alpha and TCR beta that carried sample barcodes and UMIs. TCRdb called the 5' RACE reads again in MiXCR, with one record for every CDR3 protein. The sample holds roughly 110,000 distinct CDR3 sequences, 17% seen once. This clonotype was sampled from an adult woman who had mild COVID-19 (a few samples of this study predate the infection). Cell type and time point are not known. Specimen: PBMCs or a T cell subset sorted from them (not recorded which). The genes are TRBV27 and TRBJ2-6, with D perhaps TRBD1 (6 bases). CDR3 sequence (DNA): TGTGCCAGCAGTTCAGGGGCGGGGGCCAACGTCCTGACTTTC. The encoded protein is CASSSGAGANVLTF.